These 6 T cell receptor beta chains originate from one sample sequenced in a study of T-cell memory formation after mild COVID-19. TCRdb independently ran MiXCR on the 5' RACE reads; one entry per CDR3 protein. This sample has 350,000 or so distinct CDR3 sequences, with 20% to 25% found just once. Sequenced material: PBMCs or a T cell subset sorted from them (not recorded which). Receptors were obtained from an adult woman who had mild COVID-19 (a few samples of this study predate the infection). Cell type and time point are not known.

The gene calls are TRBV30 and TRBJ1-4; TRBD1 matches at 7 bases. This CDR3 region has 11 residues. The germline V gene has CDR1 GTSNPN and CDR2 SVGIG (reference sequence). V shed 5 bases and J 6 bases; nucleotides not matched to a gene: 0. The CDR3 DNA is TGTGCCTGGGGACAGGATGAAAAACTGTTTTTT. Translation gives CAWGQDEKLFF.

The chain employs TRBV28 and TRBJ2-3; TRBD1 is a possible D gene (6 bases). With 6 bases removed from V and 1 base from J, the gap between germline ends came to 14 bases. The CDR3 runs to 15 residues. Germline V gene data show CDR1 as MDHEN and CDR2 as SYDVKM. The CDR3 loop reads CASSAQGSGTDTQYF. CDR3 sequence (DNA): TGTGCCAGCAGCGCACAGGGAAGTGGCACAGATACGCAGTATTTT.

The chain employs TRBV15 and TRBJ2-7; 7 bases line up with TRBD1. CDR1 and CDR2 (germline): LNHNV, YYDKDF (reference sequence). V lost 2 bases and J lost 6; bases outside the gene matches: 10. The CDR3 totals 15 residues. Here the CDR3 reads CATSRTSEGAGEQYF. CDR3 DNA: TGTGCCACCAGCAGAACGAGTGAGGGGGCGGGCGAGCAGTACTTC. Variable domain in full (rest from reference TRBV15 and TRBJ2-7): DAMVIQNPRYQVTQFGKPVTLSCSQTLNHNVMYWYQQKSSQAPKLLFHYYDKDFNNEADTPDNFQSRRPNTSFCFLDIRSPGLGDTAMYLCATSRTSEGAGEQYFGPGTRLTVT.

There are a few counts of this clonotype. The rearrangement uses TRBV4-3 and TRBJ2-2; 7 bases map to TRBD1. V shed 5 bases and J 7 bases; nucleotides not matched to a gene: 7. The germline V gene has CDR1 LGHNA and CDR2 YSLEER. The length of the CDR3 is 14 residues. The CDR3 sequence: CASSARTGLGELFF. Here the CDR3 DNA reads TGCGCCAGCAGCGCGCGGACAGGCCTCGGGGAGCTGTTTTTT.

The V call is TRBV5-4, the J call TRBJ1-2; D ambiguous. The V gene's germline CDR1 is SGHNT and CDR2 YYREEE (reference sequence). V dropped 2 bases and J dropped 4 bases, with 12 bases sitting between them. The length of the CDR3 is 14 residues. CDR3 nucleotides: TGTGCCAGCAGCTTCCCACTGGCCGGCTATGGCTACACCTTC. Its translation: CASSFPLAGYGYTF.

The V call is TRBV7-8, the J call TRBJ2-7; 14 positions agree with TRBD2. The germline V gene encodes CDR1 SGHVS and CDR2 FQNEAQ. The length of the CDR3 is 15 residues. V was pared by 5 bases and J by 4 bases, with 4 bases of the junction left unmatched. This chain's CDR3 is CASSPRTSGGYEQYF. The CDR3 nucleotides read TGTGCCAGCAGCCCAAGGACTAGCGGGGGGTACGAGCAGTACTTC.